What follows describes a single T cell receptor (beta chain). Antigen specificity is unknown. This specimen belongs to a study of vaccination and CD4 T cells after COVID-19. Study results and caveats: Recorded median SARS-CoV-2-reactive clonotype numbers increased from around 20 to 38 without reaching significance. When vaccine-specific clones from convalescent patients were examined, 304 of 307 were spike mono-reactive.

The Oncomine TCR Beta short-read assay was what sequenced the DNA obtained from cultured CD4+ T cells. TCRdb redid the calling of the PCR reads with MiXCR, one entry per CDR3 protein. The repertoire holds 12,000 or so distinct CDR3 sequences, roughly 55% seen once, with roughly 22% in the top ten. Treatment meaning: approximately nine-day PBMC culture with coronavirus spike peptide pools or control peptides (ViraFEST assay). After expanding antigen-specific T cells with peptide pools, ViraFEST sequenced their TCRs. The CDR3 runs 11 residues. V lost 4 bases to trimming and J lost 7 bases, with 5 bases between them. CDR1 MNHNS and CDR2 SASEGT come from the germline V gene.

The rearrangement joins TRBV6-1 to TRBJ2-1; D is uncertain. The sample comprised CD4+ T cells from blood, cultured in vitro. The sequence was obtained from a human donor who had recovered from COVID-19. In DNA, the CDR3 is TGTGCCAGCAGTGGGAATAATGAGCAGTTCTTC. Translating gives CASSGNNEQFF.